Included here is one T cell receptor beta chain sequence, with context. Its antigen specificity is not known. The input lacks base qualities; no much larger clone sits a single base away. The data belong to a study of OX40 agonist ivuxolimab in advanced cancers. For context, the study as a whole: The costimulatory receptor OX40 (CD134) was targeted by ivuxolimab, a fully human IgG2 agonistic monoclonal antibody. Intravenous ivuxolimab was administered to patients every 2 weeks at six dose levels: 0.01, 0.1, 0.3, 1.5, 3 and 10 mg/kg. In the dose-escalation cohort, around 80% of patients were male, and the mean age was roughly 60 years with a range of roughly 20 to 79. Partial responses were achieved by three dose-escalation patients, of whom one had hepatocellular carcinoma and two had cutaneous melanoma. The paper describes the monotherapy dose-escalation part (N ≈ 52 patients) of the phase I trial of ivuxolimab. Patients were allowed to have had prior anti-PD-1, anti-PD-L1 or anti-CTLA-4 therapy, and around 40% of the dose-escalation patients had previously received checkpoint inhibitors. Of the 50 or so patients in dose escalation, around 20 had hepatocellular carcinoma, about 15 had melanoma, 9 had renal cell carcinoma and 9 had head and neck cancer. The point of sequencing TCRbeta in the periphery was to test whether ivuxolimab changed TCR sequence diversity and drove clonal T-cell expansion. Here is what the overall study found, with its caveats: Low levels of normalized T-cell clonal expansion were also shown by some nonresponding patients. Clonal expansion of both CD4+ and CD8+ blood T cells was observed from baseline to week 6 at doses 0.1 to 3.0 mg/kg. After ivuxolimab, CD8+ T cells had more expanded clones than CD4+ T cells on average. In the 0.1-3.0 mg/kg groups, partial responders were among the patients with the lowest normalized peripheral clonal expansion, particularly in CD8+ T cells. Which antigens the clonally expanded peripheral T cells were specific for was not determined.

Genomic DNA was extracted from sorted cells for sequencing of the TCRbeta CDR3 region. The immunoSEQ Assay was used for sequencing of TCRbeta CDR3 regions. Imported from immuneACCESS, the table was reduced by TCRdb to in-frame sequences with V and J called. These copies leave out some clones; in studies compared against another copy, an unresolved V gene accounts for under half, and the cause of the remainder is not known. Counted in this sample were 60,000 to 75,000 clones; nearly 90% of them appeared once. The top ten clones comprise about 1.3% of the sample. Patients with a history of autoimmune disease or receiving systemic immunosuppression were excluded from the trial. In every dose cohort, peripheral blood was drawn for TCR sequencing at baseline, cycle 4 day 1, and cycle 7 day 1. Samples were obtained from an open-label, multicenter, first-in-human phase I dose-escalation trial of ivuxolimab. Adults with locally advanced or metastatic head and neck squamous cell, hepatocellular, melanoma or renal cell carcinoma were enrolled in the trial. Before TCR sequencing, CD4+ T cells and CD8+ T cells from peripheral blood were sorted into separate populations.

The germline V gene (reference sequence) gives CDR1 as WNHNN and CDR2 as SYGVQD. At the junction V is shortened by 5 bases and J by 3 bases, with 17 bases in between. Spanning cysteine to phenylalanine, the CDR3 consists of 16 amino acids. The read is trimmed to its CDR3 DNA, 48 bases read in frame from base 1. This clonotype originated in an adult with an advanced solid tumor such as melanoma, head and neck, liver or kidney cancer. The chain employs TRBV10-1 and TRBJ2-4, with the D gene too uncertain to name. Source: CD4+ or CD8+ T cells sorted from blood, taken in a trial of the OX40 agonist ivuxolimab. The CDR3 in this case is CASSPEEDMDKNIQYF. The sequence in DNA is TGCGCCAGCAGTCCGGAAGAAGATATGGACAAAAACATTCAGTACTTC.